Given below is one T cell receptor (beta chain) in context. The data belong to a study of cytomegalovirus exposure and HLA in healthy donors. Trimming cost V 0 bases and J 4 bases; bases outside gene matches: 4. The CDR3 consists of 15 residues. Germline-derived CDR1 and CDR2 are SGHRS and YFSETQ. PCR was performed using 60 Vbeta and 13 Jbeta primers. Using immunoSEQ multiplex PCR, the repertoire was profiled, and TCRdb retains in-frame clones only, with some absent. The sample consists of 75,000 to 80,000 clones, 65% to 85% of them appearing once. Material: PBMCs. The chain uses TRBV5-1 and TRBJ2-5, with 9 bases matching TRBD1. This receptor was identified in a man in his sixties in good health and CMV-seropositive. Here the CDR3 reads CASSLAGQGVETQYF. CDR3 nucleotides: TGCGCCAGCAGCTTGGCGGGACAGGGTGTAGAGACCCAGTACTTC.